This T cell receptor (beta chain) was obtained from a study of T cell repertoires in cytomegalovirus infection. Study information: An indication of both CMV infection and matching HLA type came from public TCR beta signatures. Study findings and constraints: Accumulated public TCR beta family frequency recognized individuals carrying CMV together with the relevant HLA.

As to this clonotype: Its specificity is unknown.

Each CDR3 protein is one row after TCRdb ran MiXCR on the reads. The sample carries 250,000 to 350,000 distinct CDR3 sequences, about 26% recorded once. The sequence came from a human donor in good health (CMV status not recorded). Some clones in this sample may be carry-over from other donors' samples. The sequenced material came from PBMCs.

The CDR3: CASSLTIGRYEQYF. In nucleotides, the CDR3 is TGTGCCAGCAGTTTGACGATAGGTCGCTACGAGCAGTACTTC. The V gene is TRBV6-2 or TRBV6-3, the J gene TRBJ2-7, with D unclear. V lost 4 bases to trimming and J lost 3 bases, with 13 bases between them. The germline CDR1 and CDR2 sequences are MNHEY and SVGEGT. The length of the CDR3 is 14 residues.